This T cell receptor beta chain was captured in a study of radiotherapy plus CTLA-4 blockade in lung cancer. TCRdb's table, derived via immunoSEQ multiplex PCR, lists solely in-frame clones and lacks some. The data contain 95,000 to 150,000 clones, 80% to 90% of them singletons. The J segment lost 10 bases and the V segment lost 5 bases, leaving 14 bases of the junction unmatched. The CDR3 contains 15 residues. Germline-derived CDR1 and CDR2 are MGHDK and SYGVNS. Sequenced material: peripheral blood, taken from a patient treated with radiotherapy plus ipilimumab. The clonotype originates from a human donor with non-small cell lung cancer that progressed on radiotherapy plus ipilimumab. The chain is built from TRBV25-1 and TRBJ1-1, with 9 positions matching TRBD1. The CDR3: CASSLTGTGSRGAFF. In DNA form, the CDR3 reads TGTGCCAGCAGTTTAACCGGGACAGGGAGTAGGGGAGCTTTCTTT.